Following are 32 T cell receptor beta chains from one sample sequenced in a study of beta chain features in type 1 diabetes. All of the isolated RNA was reverse transcribed, so expressed TCRB transcripts were sequenced. This table comes from immunoSEQ multiplex PCR, and its TCRdb copy is limited to in-frame clones, with some not included. This repertoire shows under 250,000 clones, roughly 15% found once; its top ten account for more than 0.02%. Sequences were obtained from naive CD4+ T cells from blood. Every receptor here comes from a woman between 40 and 50 years old in good health.

In its sample, this clone was seen a few times. The genes are TRBV4-3 and TRBJ2-1, with D tentatively TRBD2 (7 bases). This CDR3 contains 19 residues. The germline V gene has CDR1 LGHNA and CDR2 YSLEER. V lost 0 bases, J lost 4 bases, and 22 bases lay in between. CDR3 sequence reads: CASSQDRPSWGGPYNEQFF. The CDR3 coding sequence is TGCGCCAGCAGCCAAGATAGACCATCGTGGGGGGGGCCGTACAATGAGCAGTTCTTC.

The chain recombines TRBV19 with TRBJ1-2, with D uncertain. CDR3 size: 13 residues. CDR1 and CDR2 (germline): LNHDA, SQIVND (reference sequence). Trimming took off 10 bases at V and 2 bases at J, with 14 bases between the two ends. CDR3 in amino acids: CATRSTGNYGYTF. The CDR3 DNA follows: TGTGCCACCCGATCGACGGGAAACTATGGCTACACCTTC.

This clone has only a few counts. The V and J genes are TRBV28 and TRBJ2-5; 8 nucleotides line up with TRBD1. V shed 8 bases, J shed 2 bases, and the junction held 7 bases outside the gene matches. This CDR3 is built from 14 residues. Germline V lookup: CDR1 MDHEN, CDR2 SYDVKM. CDR3 DNA: TGTGCCAGCGGGACAGGTGGTTCTCAAGAGACCCAGTACTTC. Translation: CASGTGGSQETQYF.

The V and J genes are TRBV5-8 and TRBJ2-1, with 7 nucleotides matching TRBD1. There are 14 residues in the CDR3. Germline values: CDR1 SGHTS, CDR2 YDEGEE. V lost 2 bases, J lost 7 bases, and 6 bases stayed unmatched. In DNA form, the CDR3 reads TGTGCCAGCAGCTTCAGGGGGATTTGGAATGAGCAGTTCTTC. Residues: CASSFRGIWNEQFF.

A word on this clone: Other DNA sequences within the sample encode an identical CDR3. This chain joins TRBV5-1 and TRBJ1-1; possible D gene TRBD1, 5 bases. The CDR3 is 13 amino acids. V shed 3 bases and J shed 1 base, with 7 bases lying between them. Germline V CDR1 and CDR2: SGHRS, YFSETQ. In DNA, the CDR3 is TGCGCCAGCAGCTCCCAGGGGAACACTGAAGCTTTCTTT. This encodes CASSSQGNTEAFF.

The chain couples TRBV25-1 to TRBJ1-1; a weak D match, TRBD1 (5 bases). The CDR3 runs to 13 residues. The V and J ends lost 6 bases and 3 bases respectively, with 11 bases between them. Germline loops: CDR1 MGHDK, CDR2 SYGVNS. The CDR3 here is CASSPGVDTEAFF. CDR3 DNA sequence: TGTGCCAGCAGCCCGGGGGTGGACACTGAAGCTTTCTTT.

There are a few counts of this clone. CDR3 coding DNA: TGTGCCAGCAGCGACCGGGGGACAGGGGGGAGGGACACTGAAGCTTTCTTT. This codes for CASSDRGTGGRDTEAFF. The chain joins TRBV9 to TRBJ1-1; 11 nucleotides match TRBD1. CDR1 is SGDLS, CDR2 YYNGEE, per germline. V shed 3 bases, J shed 3 bases, and the junction held 10 bases outside the gene matches. The CDR3 is 17 amino acids. Full variable domain (remainder filled in from reference TRBV9 and TRBJ1-1): DSGVTQTPKHLITATGQRVTLRCSPRSGDLSVYWYQQSLDQGLQFLIQYYNGEERAKGNILERFSAQQFPDLHSELNLSSLELGDSALYFCASSDRGTGGRDTEAFFGQGTRLTVV.

The chain is built from TRBV5-4 and TRBJ2-3; weak D call: TRBD2 (5 bases). The CDR3 loop spans 15 amino acids. Trimming took 0 bases from V and 6 from J, leaving 14 bases between them. Germline values: CDR1 SGHNT, CDR2 YYREEE (reference sequence). CDR3 coding DNA: TGTGCCAGCAGCTTGGAGGGTAGCAGAGGGGATACGCAGTATTTT. It is translated as CASSLEGSRGDTQYF.

This clone was found a few times. The V and J genes are TRBV9 and TRBJ2-6; 10 bases fit TRBD1. This CDR3 comprises 18 residues. Losses at the gene ends were 3 bases for V and 0 bases for J; bases not matched to a gene: 6. Per the germline V gene, CDR1 is SGDLS and CDR2 is YYNGEE. DNA for the CDR3: TGTGCCAGCAGCGAGCGGACAGGGGGACTCTCTGGGGCCAACGTCCTGACTTTC. This sequence encodes CASSERTGGLSGANVLTF.

The J gene is TRBJ2-5, the V gene TRBV21-1; the table's D call, TRBD2, has no DNA check behind it. TRBV21-1 is described as a pseudogene. The CDR3 totals 13 residues. The CDR3 DNA reads as TGTGCCCTTGGGGGGGACAATGGAGAGACCCAGTACTTC. The encoded protein is CALGGDNGETQYF.

This clone appeared a few times. The CDR3 is CASSTGTQSPHTQYF. The CDR3, as DNA: TGTGCCAGCAGCACCGGGACTCAGAGTCCTCATACGCAGTATTTT. The J gene is TRBJ2-3, the V gene TRBV2; tentatively, D is TRBD2 (6 bases). There are 15 residues in the CDR3. V was trimmed by 6 bases and J by 7 bases, leaving 20 bases between them. Germline V gene lookup returns CDR1 SNHLY and CDR2 FYNNEI.

In its sample, this clone was seen a few times. The V and J genes are TRBV7-2 and TRBJ2-5, with TRBD2 matching 9 bases. CDR1 SGHTA and CDR2 FQGNSA come from the germline V gene. This CDR3 comprises 16 residues. Trimming took 0 bases from V and 1 from J; bases not matched to a gene: 3. CDR3 in amino acids: CASSLALSGGQETQYF. DNA for the CDR3: TGTGCCAGCAGCTTAGCGCTTAGCGGGGGCCAAGAGACCCAGTACTTC.

Only a few counts were recorded for this clone. The chain links TRBV7-9 to TRBJ1-6, with 9 bases fitting TRBD1. Germline trimming cut 5 bases from V and 13 bases from J; bases unmatched to any gene: 6. Per germline, CDR1 SEHNR and CDR2 FQNEAQ (reference sequence). CDR3 length: 13 residues. The CDR3 here is CASSPRTGDPLHF. The CDR3 DNA is TGTGCCAGCAGCCCTAGGACAGGGGACCCCCTCCACTTT.

This clone was counted only a few times. The chain joins TRBV7-2 to TRBJ1-3; 7 bases align to TRBD1. There are 15 residues in the CDR3. V shed 1 base, J shed 4 bases, and the junction held 4 bases outside the gene matches. Germline CDR1 and CDR2: SGHTA and FQGNSA. CDR3 in DNA: TGTGCCAGCAGCTTAGTCGGGACAGAAGGAAACACCATATATTTT. This gives the protein CASSLVGTEGNTIYF. Using reference TRBV7-2 and TRBJ1-3 for the parts outside the CDR3, the full variable domain is GAGVSQSPSNKVTEKGKDVELRCDPISGHTALYWYRQSLGQGLEFLIYFQGNSAPDKSGLPSDRFSAERTGGSVSTLTIQRTQQEDSAVYLCASSLVGTEGNTIYFGEGSWLTVV.

Ten or more counts support this clone. The chain joins TRBV5-4 to TRBJ2-3, with a possible D match to TRBD2 (5 bases). The CDR3 runs 14 residues. CDR1 is SGHNT and CDR2 is YYREEE in the germline V gene (reference sequence). V lost 4 bases, J lost 8 bases, and 17 bases lay in between. CDR3 loop: CASSLSEGMSTQYF. The CDR3 nucleotides are TGTGCCAGCAGCCTGAGCGAGGGAATGAGTACGCAGTATTTT. The full variable domain, in which reference TRBV5-4 and TRBJ2-3 provide the parts outside the CDR3, is ETGVTQSPTHLIKTRGQQVTLRCSSQSGHNTVSWYQQALGQGPQFIFQYYREEENGRGNFPPRFSGLQFPNYSSELNVNALELDDSALYLCASSLSEGMSTQYFGPGTRLTVL.

The chain is built from TRBV6-5 and TRBJ1-6, with TRBD1 as a possible D gene (6 bases). Germline loops: CDR1 MNHEY, CDR2 SVGAGI. V gave up 0 bases and J gave up 5 bases, with 11 bases separating them. The CDR3 is made up of 16 amino acids. CDR3 bases: TGTGCCAGCAGTTACTCCCCAGGGGAACATAATTCACCCCTCCACTTT. It encodes CASSYSPGEHNSPLHF.

The chain carries TRBV11-2 and TRBJ2-3; TRBD2 matches 7 bases. J was trimmed by 4 bases and V by 1 base; bases with no gene match: 2. Germline assignment: CDR1 SGHAT and CDR2 FQNNGV. This CDR3 has 14 amino acids. The CDR3 spells CASSLVAGADTQYF. In DNA form, the CDR3 reads TGTGCCAGCAGCTTAGTTGCGGGGGCAGATACGCAGTATTTT.

This clone was recorded a few times. The DNA of the CDR3 is TGTGCCAGCAGCGCCAAGACAGGACTCTTTAATTCACCCCTCCACTTT. Encoded protein: CASSAKTGLFNSPLHF. The chain recombines TRBV5-6 with TRBJ1-6, with D perhaps TRBD1 (6 bases). The CDR3 has 16 amino acids. Between the trimmed V and J ends, which lost 4 bases and 6 bases, there was a span of 17 bases. The V gene's germline CDR1 is SGHDT and CDR2 YYEEEE.

The table lists this clone with a few counts. V usage is TRBV19 and J usage is TRBJ1-1; the D is unclear. Germline V gene lookup returns CDR1 LNHDA and CDR2 SQIVND (reference sequence). V was clipped by 1 base and J by 0 bases, with 15 bases between them. The CDR3 contains 17 residues. The CDR3, as DNA: TGTGCCAGTAGTATAGCGGGTTTCCGCCGTCTGAACACTGAAGCTTTCTTT. Its translation is CASSIAGFRRLNTEAFF.

This clone occurred a few times. This chain joins TRBV10-3 and TRBJ2-1; 8 bases map to TRBD1. The CDR3 extends over 19 amino acids. The germline CDR1 and CDR2 sequences are ENHRY and SYGVKD. V lost 0 bases to trimming and J lost 3 bases; unmatched junction nucleotides: 13. DNA for the CDR3: TGTGCCATCAGTGAGTCTCCCTTCCAGGGGGCTTCATTCTACAATGAGCAGTTCTTC. This sequence encodes CAISESPFQGASFYNEQFF.

This clone was found a few times. The V gene is TRBV5-6, the J gene TRBJ2-7, with 7 bases fitting TRBD2. Germline V gives CDR1 SGHDT, CDR2 YYEEEE. V dropped 4 bases and J dropped 3; count of bases not matched to a gene: 7. The CDR3 is 14 amino acids. CDR3 protein: CASSLGRGDYEQYF. The CDR3 nucleotides are TGTGCCAGCAGCCTAGGACGGGGGGACTACGAGCAGTACTTC.

This clone occurred a few times. This chain joins TRBV14 and TRBJ2-3, with D perhaps TRBD2 (6 bases). V shed 4 bases and J shed 4 bases, with 15 bases lying between them. Germline lookup yields CDR1 SGHDN and CDR2 FVKESK. The CDR3 loop spans 15 amino acids. CDR3 amino acids: CASSPFPSAADTQYF. DNA for the CDR3: TGTGCCAGCAGCCCCTTTCCTAGCGCCGCAGATACGCAGTATTTT.

This clone was counted between two and nine times. CDR3 DNA: TGTGCCAGCAGCCAGGCGGGACAGGGACAAGAGACCCAGTACTTC. Its translation is CASSQAGQGQETQYF. The chain carries TRBV11-2 and TRBJ2-5; 9 nucleotides agree with TRBD1. The CDR3 spans 15 residues. Germline-derived CDR1 and CDR2 are SGHAT and FQNNGV. Unmatched junction bases numbered 6, after V lost 5 bases and J lost 2 bases. The whole variable domain, filled in from reference TRBV11-2 and TRBJ2-5, reads EAGVAQSPRYKIIEKRQSVAFWCNPISGHATLYWYQQILGQGPKLLIQFQNNGVVDDSQLPKDRFSAERLKGVDSTLKIQPAKLEDSAVYLCASSQAGQGQETQYFGPGTRLLVL.

The V and J genes are TRBV5-4 and TRBJ2-5; 11 nucleotides line up with TRBD1. The CDR3 sequence is 15 residues long. V gave up 0 bases and J gave up 6 bases; unmatched junction bases: 4. In germline, CDR1 is SGHNT, CDR2 YYREEE (reference sequence). CDR3 DNA: TGTGCCAGCAGCTTGGGCGGGACAGGGGGACAGACCCAGTACTTC. This encodes CASSLGGTGGQTQYF.

This clone was detected a few times. This chain links TRBV27 with TRBJ2-5; 9 positions match TRBD2. The CDR3 is 17 amino acids. Per germline, CDR1 MNHEY and CDR2 SMNVEV (reference sequence). Trimming removed 7 bases from V and 0 bases from J; junction bases left unmatched: 12. The CDR3 DNA is TGTGCCAGCACCTCAGTTTGGCTAGCGGGGCACCAAGAGACCCAGTACTTC. Its translation: CASTSVWLAGHQETQYF.

This sequence joins TRBV4-1 and TRBJ1-2; TRBD1 aligns across 8 bases. Germline CDR1 MGHRA, CDR2 YSYEKL. This CDR3 has 12 residues. The V segment lost 7 bases and the J segment 7 bases; nucleotides outside the gene matches: 5. CDR3 sequence (DNA): TGCGCCAGCAAGGACAGGGTGGGTGGCTACACCTTC. Protein: CASKDRVGGYTF.

The table lists this clone with a few counts. The V call is TRBV7-6, the J call TRBJ2-7, with D possibly matching TRBD1 (6 bases). The germline V gene has CDR1 SGHVS and CDR2 FNYEAQ. The CDR3 runs 13 residues. V lost 5 bases, J lost 3 bases, and 11 bases lay in between. CDR3 DNA: TGTGCCAGCAGCCCGGGGACAATCTACGAGCAGTACTTC. Translated, it gives CASSPGTIYEQYF.

V usage is TRBV6-1 and J usage is TRBJ2-7; possible D gene TRBD1, 7 bases. Between the trimmed V and J ends, which lost 8 bases and 1 base, there was a span of 18 bases. This CDR3 has 15 residues. From germline, CDR1 is MNHNS and CDR2 SASEGT. CDR3 nucleotide sequence: TGTGCCAGCTCCCGTAGGGGGGACAGTTCCTACGAGCAGTACTTC. This encodes CASSRRGDSSYEQYF.

The chain employs TRBV11-2 and TRBJ1-2; the match to TRBD1 covers 9 bases. The CDR3 spans 14 residues. V gave up 3 bases and J gave up 5 bases; unmatched junction bases: 4. Germline assignment: CDR1 SGHAT and CDR2 FQNNGV. The CDR3 DNA reads as TGTGCCAGCAGCTTCGAGGGACAGGGTTATGGCTACACCTTC. It yields the protein CASSFEGQGYGYTF.

The V gene is TRBV21-1, the J gene TRBJ1-2. TRBV21-1 is reported as a pseudogene. This CDR3 is 17 amino acids long. The CDR3 nucleotides read TGTGCCAGCAGCAAAGGGACCCGGGGGAGAACTAACTATGGCTACACCTTC. Its translation: CASSKGTRGRTNYGYTF.

In its sample, this clone was seen a few times. The chain couples TRBV14 to TRBJ1-6; D is possibly TRBD1 (6 bases). Per germline, CDR1 SGHDN and CDR2 FVKESK. Deletions cut 4 bases from V and 11 bases from J, with 18 bases between. The CDR3 extends over 15 amino acids. The CDR3 spells CASSPPQQGNAPLHF. As DNA, the CDR3 is TGTGCCAGCAGCCCCCCCCAACAGGGCAACGCACCCCTCCACTTT.

The table lists this clone with a few counts. The chain combines TRBV19 with TRBJ1-6, with unresolved D. The length of the CDR3 is 14 residues. The germline V gene has CDR1 LNHDA and CDR2 SQIVND (reference sequence). The germline V and J ends were trimmed by 4 bases and 0 bases, with 4 bases remaining between them. CDR3 in DNA: TGTGCCAGTAGTACGGGCTCCTATAATTCACCCCTCCACTTT. It yields the protein CASSTGSYNSPLHF. Looking up the rest from reference TRBV19 and TRBJ1-6 gives the full variable domain: DGGITQSPKYLFRKEGQNVTLSCEQNLNHDAMYWYRQDPGQGLRLIYYSQIVNDFQKGDIAEGYSVSREKKESFPLTVTSAQKNPTAFYLCASSTGSYNSPLHFGNGTRLTVT.